These 30 T cell receptor beta chains share one sample of origin, sequenced in a study of T-cell reconstitution after alpha-beta-depleted transplantation in children. Unique molecular identifiers were used to barcode this TCRbeta library. TCRdb re-called the PCR reads through MiXCR, storing one row per CDR3 protein. The sample has 640,000 or so distinct CDR3 sequences, 15% to 20% seen once. Sequenced material: PBMCs from the stem cell graft donor, taken from the stem cell graft. Receptors were obtained from a human donor who donated a stem cell graft to a child with acute myeloid leukemia.

This clonotype was seen at least ten times. This chain uses TRBV20-1 with TRBJ1-5; D gene uncertain. The V gene lost 4 bases and the J gene lost 4 bases, with 8 bases spanning the gap. CDR1 is DFQATT and CDR2 is SNEGSKA in the germline V gene (reference sequence). The CDR3 length is 12 residues. CDR3 region: CSAIIKNQPQHF. In nucleotides, the CDR3 is TGCAGTGCTATCATTAAGAATCAGCCCCAGCATTTT.

As to this clonotype: A much larger clone differs by one base, so this may be a read error. The chain recombines TRBV29-1 with TRBJ2-1; 7 bases line up with TRBD1. Trimming took 5 bases from V and 10 from J; bases not matched to a gene: 2. CDR1 is SQVTM, CDR2 ANQGSEA, per germline. The CDR3 runs 10 residues. CDR3 sequence (DNA): TGCAGCGTTTCGGACAGGGAGCAGTTCTTC. Its translation: CSVSDREQFF.

This clonotype was seen repeatedly, ten times or more. The chain combines TRBV20-1 with TRBJ2-2; D is perhaps TRBD1 or TRBD2 (6 bases each). The CDR3 has 15 residues. V shed 2 bases and J shed 0 bases, with 10 bases lying between them. Germline V CDR1 and CDR2: DFQATT, SNEGSKA (reference sequence). CDR3 sequence reads: CSARSGATNTGELFF. The CDR3 DNA sequence: TGCAGTGCTAGATCGGGGGCTACGAACACCGGGGAGCTGTTTTTT.

This clonotype has at least ten counts. Written as DNA, the CDR3 is TGTGCCAGCAGCTTAGCGGGGGCTACCTACGAGCAGTACGTC. Translating gives CASSLAGATYEQYV. The J gene is TRBJ2-7, the V gene TRBV7-8; weak D call: TRBD1 (6 bases). The germline gives CDR1 SGHVS, CDR2 FQNEAQ. There are 14 residues in the CDR3. Trimming cost V 0 bases and J 2 bases, with 8 bases left between them.

The genes are TRBV7-9 and TRBJ2-1; D ambiguous. CDR1 is SEHNR, CDR2 FQNEAQ, per germline (reference sequence). V gave up 7 bases and J gave up 8 bases, with 15 bases separating them. This CDR3 region has 13 residues. The CDR3 sequence: CASTRTEGYEQFF. CDR3 bases: TGTGCCAGCACCCGCACAGAAGGTTATGAGCAGTTCTTC.

This sequence joins TRBV6-1 and TRBJ2-7; maybe TRBD2 (5 bases). The germline V gene encodes CDR1 MNHNS and CDR2 SASEGT. There are 14 residues in the CDR3. The germline V and J ends were trimmed by 6 bases and 5 bases, with 17 bases remaining between them. This chain's CDR3 is CASSRGVGSHEQYV. The CDR3 nucleotides are TGTGCCAGCAGCCGGGGTGTAGGGTCCCACGAGCAGTACGTC.

This clonotype showed up many times. The chain is built from TRBV7-2 and TRBJ2-5, with 9 bases identical to TRBD1. Germline lookup yields CDR1 SGHTA and CDR2 FQGNSA. This CDR3 comprises 17 residues. V was clipped by 4 bases and J by 3 bases; unmatched bases: 12. DNA for the CDR3: TGTGCCAGCAGCTCACTACAGGGGACAGGGATTGAAGAGACCCAGTACTTC. Encoded protein: CASSSLQGTGIEETQYF.

This clonotype was seen a handful of times. Here the CDR3 reads CASSRTPNEQYF. The CDR3 DNA reads TGTGCCAGCAGTCGGACTCCCAACGAGCAGTACTTC. The V gene is TRBV7-2, the J gene TRBJ2-7; a weak D match, TRBD2 (5 bases). This CDR3 contains 12 residues. Trimming pared 6 bases from V and 5 bases from J, leaving 11 bases between. The germline CDR1 and CDR2 sequences are SGHTA and FQGNSA.

This clonotype has just a few counts. V gene TRBV6-1 combines with J gene TRBJ2-3, with TRBD2 matching over 8 bases. The V gene end was trimmed by 8 bases and the J gene end by 0 bases; junction bases not matched to a gene: 4. This CDR3 contains 14 residues. Germline V lookup: CDR1 MNHNS, CDR2 SASEGT. CDR3 coding DNA: TGTGCCAGCCAAGCGGGGGCGAGCACAGATACGCAGTATTTT. Its protein product is CASQAGASTDTQYF.

The sample holds many counts of this clonotype. The chain combines TRBV7-2 with TRBJ1-3; no reliable D call. The CDR3 sequence is 15 residues long. Germline V lookup: CDR1 SGHTA, CDR2 FQGNSA. V was clipped by 5 bases and J by 4 bases, with 15 bases between them. This CDR3 reads CASSPLWERGNTIYF. As DNA, the CDR3 is TGTGCCAGCAGCCCATTATGGGAGAGGGGAAACACCATATATTTT.

The chain carries TRBV9 and TRBJ2-1, with D unresolved. The CDR3 sequence is 15 residues long. The V end lost 4 bases, the J end lost 6 bases, and 17 bases lay between the germline ends. Germline V CDR1 and CDR2: SGDLS, YYNGEE. CDR3 DNA: TGTGCCAGCAGCCTTCCGGTCCAGCGATTCAATGAGCAGTTCTTC. Amino acids: CASSLPVQRFNEQFF.

The chain has TRBV13 and TRBJ2-7, with D hard to call. Germline loops: CDR1 PRHDT, CDR2 FYEKMQ (reference sequence). The CDR3 covers 15 residues. Trimming shortened V by 2 bases and J by 7 bases, and 18 bases separated the two germline ends. The DNA for the CDR3 is TGTGCCAGCAGCTTATCCGAAGACCGTAATTGGGAGCAGTACTTC. Amino acids: CASSLSEDRNWEQYF.

This sequence joins TRBV2 and TRBJ1-2, with unresolved D. The CDR3 contains 14 residues. V gave up 2 bases and J gave up 3 bases, with 10 bases separating them. CDR1 is SNHLY and CDR2 is FYNNEI in the germline V gene. The CDR3 loop is CASSETRLYYGYTF. In nucleotides, the CDR3 is TGTGCCAGCAGTGAAACCAGGCTTTACTATGGCTACACCTTC.

This clonotype was seen more than once but under ten times. V usage is TRBV5-1 and J usage is TRBJ2-3; D unresolved. This CDR3 comprises 14 residues. V lost 0 bases, J lost 3 bases, and 8 bases lay in between. Per germline, CDR1 SGHRS and CDR2 YFSETQ. This chain's CDR3 is CASSLERVTDTQYF. CDR3 DNA: TGCGCCAGCAGCTTGGAAAGGGTAACAGATACGCAGTATTTT.

This clonotype has ten or more counts. The chain recombines TRBV12-3 or TRBV12-4 with TRBJ2-3; D is perhaps TRBD1 (5 bases). The CDR3 is made up of 11 amino acids. The germline V and J ends were trimmed by 7 bases and 5 bases, with 7 bases remaining between them. The CDR3 here is CASTQGDTQYF. Here the CDR3 DNA reads TGTGCCAGCACTCAGGGAGATACGCAGTATTTT.

This clonotype was found many times. The V and J genes are TRBV30 and TRBJ2-3; no clear D gene. V lost 4 bases to trimming and J lost 2 bases, with 13 bases between them. This CDR3 has 14 residues. Germline CDR1 GTSNPN, CDR2 SVGIG (reference sequence). The DNA of the CDR3 is TGTGCCTGGATAAGGGCCTATCACACAGATACGCAGTATTTT. It translates to CAWIRAYHTDTQYF.

This clonotype was detected ten times or more. The chain has TRBV9 and TRBJ2-1; D perhaps matches TRBD2 (6 bases). The ends were cut back, 1 base at V and 8 bases at J, with 10 bases in the middle. CDR1 and CDR2 from the germline V gene are SGDLS and YYNGEE. This CDR3 spans 13 amino acids. The CDR3 here is CASSVFGGDEQFF. The CDR3 DNA follows: TGTGCCAGCAGCGTATTCGGCGGGGATGAGCAGTTCTTC.

This clonotype was observed a handful of times. J is TRBJ1-1 and V is TRBV12-3 or TRBV12-4; no firm D call. CDR3 length equals 12 residues. V was trimmed by 5 bases and J by 8 bases, leaving 12 bases between them. CDR3: CASSPDGREAFF. The DNA for the CDR3 is TGTGCCAGCAGTCCCGACGGAAGAGAAGCTTTCTTT.

This clonotype showed up just a few times. The rearrangement links TRBV7-8 to TRBJ2-7, with D perhaps TRBD2 (6 bases). CDR3 length: 14 residues. Germline loops: CDR1 SGHVS, CDR2 FQNEAQ. Between the trimmed V and J ends, which lost 4 bases and 4 bases, there was a span of 14 bases. CDR3 residues: CASSSGDWWYEQYV. In DNA form, the CDR3 reads TGTGCCAGCAGCTCTGGGGACTGGTGGTACGAGCAGTACGTC.

This clonotype was picked up many times. The V gene is TRBV20-1, the J gene TRBJ1-5; 9 bases fit TRBD1. V lost 5 bases to trimming and J lost 6 bases; unmatched junction nucleotides: 8. Germline V gene lookup returns CDR1 DFQATT and CDR2 SNEGSKA (reference sequence). This CDR3 is 14 amino acids long. CDR3 loop: CSALQGARGQPQHF. The CDR3 coding sequence is TGCAGTGCTTTACAGGGGGCACGGGGTCAGCCCCAGCATTTT.

The gene calls are TRBV15 and TRBJ1-5, with 7 bases matching TRBD1. CDR3 size: 15 residues. V was pared by 1 base and J by 4 bases, with 4 bases of the junction left unmatched. Germline CDR1 is LNHNV and CDR2 is YYDKDF (reference sequence). The CDR3 DNA is TGTGCCACCAGCAGAGTAAGGGGGCGGAATCAGCCCCAGCATTTT. Protein sequence: CATSRVRGRNQPQHF.

This clonotype was seen at least ten times. This chain uses TRBV5-6 with TRBJ1-1; 8 positions agree with TRBD1. In germline, CDR1 is SGHDT, CDR2 YYEEEE. V dropped 0 bases and J dropped 5; count of bases not matched to a gene: 6. This CDR3 is 15 amino acids long. The CDR3 spells CASSLETGVWTEAFF. The DNA of the CDR3 is TGTGCCAGCAGCTTGGAGACAGGGGTGTGGACTGAAGCTTTCTTT.

There are a few counts of this clonotype. V gene TRBV7-9 combines with J gene TRBJ2-7; tentative D call: TRBD1 (5 bases). The germline V gene has CDR1 SEHNR and CDR2 FQNEAQ (reference sequence). Trimming left V 1 base short and J 3 bases short, with 13 bases between. The CDR3 is 15 amino acids. Written as DNA, the CDR3 is TGTGCCAGCAGCTTAGGTTTCGGACAAAACTACGAGCAGTACTTC. Translated, it gives CASSLGFGQNYEQYF.

Many counts were recorded for this clonotype. The J gene is TRBJ2-1, the V gene TRBV5-1, with D possibly being TRBD1 (6 bases). This CDR3 is built from 16 residues. Germline values: CDR1 SGHRS, CDR2 YFSETQ. The V and J ends lost 5 bases and 0 bases respectively, with 15 bases between them. CDR3 residues: CASSWRTASSYNEQFF. The CDR3 DNA sequence: TGCGCCAGCAGTTGGCGGACAGCCAGCTCCTACAATGAGCAGTTCTTC.

This chain joins TRBV3-1 and TRBJ2-2; 12 bases match TRBD2. The CDR3 contains 18 residues. CDR1 is LGHDT and CDR2 is YNNKEL in the germline V gene (reference sequence). V lost 10 bases and J lost 0; bases outside the gene matches: 12. The CDR3 reads CAISLILAGGPNTGELFF. CDR3 in DNA: TGTGCCATCAGTTTGATACTAGCGGGGGGTCCGAACACCGGGGAGCTGTTTTTT. Variable domain in full (rest from reference TRBV3-1 and TRBJ2-2): DTAVSQTPKYLVTQMGNDKSIKCEQNLGHDTMYWYKQDSKKFLKIMFSYNNKELIINETVPNRFSPKSPDKAHLNLHINSLELGDSAVYFCAISLILAGGPNTGELFFGEGSRLTVL.

Notes on this clonotype: At one boundary the junction diverges from the germline segment, which might be a read error. This chain uses TRBV5-1 with TRBJ1-1; 8 bases fit TRBD1. This CDR3 has 14 amino acids. CDR1 and CDR2 from the germline V gene are SGHRS and YFSETQ. CDR3 loop: CASSPPGQATDAFF. For the CDR3, the DNA is TGCGCCAGCAGCCCTCCGGGACAGGCAACTGACGCTTTCTTT.

This clonotype appeared many times. The V call is TRBV7-9, the J call TRBJ2-1; 9 positions match TRBD1. The germline CDR1 and CDR2 sequences are SEHNR and FQNEAQ (reference sequence). This CDR3 has 14 amino acids. J lost 9 bases, V lost 3 bases, and 6 bases had no gene match. CDR3 sequence reads: CASSFTGGFGEQFF. CDR3 coding DNA: TGTGCCAGCAGCTTTACAGGGGGCTTCGGTGAGCAGTTCTTC.

This clonotype was found a few times. The genes are TRBV6-1 and TRBJ1-1, with D unclear. The CDR3 spans 10 residues. CDR1 is MNHNS and CDR2 is SASEGT in the germline V gene. V was shortened by 6 bases and J by 7 bases, with 6 bases between the two germline ends. CDR3 DNA sequence: TGTGCCAGCAGGGAACTTGAAGCTTTCTTT. Protein: CASRELEAFF.

This clonotype was observed at least ten times. The CDR3 nucleotides read TGCAGCGTTGATTCTGACAGCGACTACAATGAGCAGTTCTTC. Translating gives CSVDSDSDYNEQFF. The chain links TRBV29-1 to TRBJ2-1; tentative D call: TRBD1 (5 bases). The length of the CDR3 is 14 residues. Between the trimmed V and J ends, which lost 3 bases and 3 bases, there was a span of 12 bases. CDR1 and CDR2 (germline): SQVTM, ANQGSEA.

This clonotype was recorded at least ten times. The genes are TRBV7-4 and TRBJ2-7, with TRBD2 as a possible D gene (5 bases). Trimming left V 4 bases short and J 1 base short, with 17 bases between. The CDR3 loop spans 16 amino acids. Germline CDR1 and CDR2: SGHVT and SQSDAQ. The CDR3 DNA reads TGTGCCAGCAGCTGTAAGGGAACTAGATTTTCCTACGAGCAGTACGTC. This sequence encodes CASSCKGTRFSYEQYV.